The following is a T cell receptor beta chain sequence with its context. RNA, at roughly 0.5 to 1 ug, was reverse transcribed with random hexamers. The amplification used immunoSEQ multiplex PCR on TCR beta CDR3; it spanned 54 Vbeta and 13 Jbeta. From the immunoSEQ multiplex PCR reads, TCRdb called clonotypes with MiXCR, one entry per CDR3 protein. The sample includes 150,000 or so distinct CDR3 sequences, about 95% of them seen just once. The data derive from a study of CD8 T cells in Susac syndrome. Study summary: Intravenous immunoglobulin alone or corticosteroids were being given to patients with Susac syndrome at blood draw, unless they were therapy-naive.

Germline V gene lookup returns CDR1 KGHDR and CDR2 SFDVKD. The CDR3 extends over 16 amino acids. Trimming shortened V by 2 bases and J by 0 bases, and 12 bases separated the two germline ends. The patients with Susac syndrome satisfied recently defined diagnostic criteria for either definite or probable disease. The clonotype originates from a human donor with Susac syndrome. The chain employs TRBV24-1 and TRBJ2-5; weak D call: TRBD2 (5 bases). Sequencing was done on a sample of CD4+ T cells from PBMCs. The CDR3 DNA reads as TGTGCCACCAGTGATTCAGCCGGGAAGTACCAAGAGACCCAGTACTTC. Translating it yields CATSDSAGKYQETQYF.